The source of this T cell receptor beta chain is a study of tumor-infiltrating lymphocytes in primary liver carcinoma. Study-level background: Samples had roughly 3.65 to 7.5 million productive TCRbeta reads, comparable between tissue types. Study-wide points: Tumors significantly exceeded blood in top-250-clone fraction (p = 0.039).

Germline DNA was also extracted, with blood RNA taken from unsorted whole blood. With respect to this clonotype: Its target is not known.

From around 500 ng of total RNA, TCR beta-specific cDNA was reverse-transcribed using a constant-region primer. Sequencing libraries for TCR beta derived from three nested multiplex PCR rounds that used slightly modified ARM-PCR. Primers for the first two PCR rounds were TRBV1-TRBV30 forward primers and a C-beta reverse primer (roughly 10 cycles per round). TCRdb ran MiXCR on the multiplex PCR reads and lists one entry per CDR3 protein. The table records approximately 330,000 distinct CDR3 sequences, around three fifths of them present only once. The germline gives CDR1 SGHRS, CDR2 YFSETQ. This CDR3 spans 16 amino acids. V dropped 0 bases and J dropped 4 bases, with 15 bases sitting between them.

The source of this sequence is a man aged 40-50 years with primary liver carcinoma and hepatitis B virus infection. What was sequenced was peripheral blood. V and J are TRBV5-1 and TRBJ2-3; D is ambiguous. CDR3 residues: CASSLASRSWADTQYF. The CDR3 DNA reads as TGCGCCAGCAGCTTGGCATCCAGGAGCTGGGCAGATACGCAGTATTTT.